Shown below are 19 T cell receptor beta chains from a single sample sequenced in a study of early T cells in non-severe SARS-CoV-2 infection (TCRdb year 2021). The method was 5' RACE. Sequenced on a NextSeq 500. Using fastp at Q25 and MiXCR, TCRdb reprocessed the public reads and kept productive beta chains. CDR3 protein duplicates are merged, each entry listing the most common genes and DNA. In all, the sample holds about 69,000 distinct CDR3 sequences, and 10% to 15% of those were seen once. The top ten clones comprise less than 7% of the sample. Sequencing was carried out using whole blood. The source is an adult who was a healthcare worker with PCR-confirmed SARS-CoV-2 infection or an uninfected control (not recorded which).

This clonotype was seen ten or more times. The chain joins TRBV5-8 to TRBJ2-5, with D perhaps TRBD1 (5 bases). The germline V gene encodes CDR1 SGHTS and CDR2 YDEGEE. The CDR3 length is 13 residues. V was cut by 2 bases and J by 5 bases, with 10 bases left in between. The CDR3 is CASSFKGIETQYF. CDR3 sequence (DNA): TGTGCCAGCAGCTTCAAGGGGATTGAGACCCAGTACTTC.

This clonotype was counted a few times. The chain uses TRBV20-1 and TRBJ1-6; maybe TRBD1 (5 bases). This CDR3 contains 14 residues. CDR1 and CDR2 (germline): DFQATT, SNEGSKA (reference sequence). Deletions cut 1 base from V and 9 bases from J, with 13 bases between. CDR3 bases: TGCAGTGCTAGAGTCGGGGGTCGCGTTTCACCCCTCCACTTT. Translated, it gives CSARVGGRVSPLHF.

In this sample, this clonotype turned up a few times. The rearrangement joins TRBV24-1 to TRBJ2-1; TRBD2 matches 8 bases. The CDR3 runs to 15 residues. The germline V gene has CDR1 KGHDR and CDR2 SFDVKD. Trimming took 4 bases from V and 6 from J; bases not matched to a gene: 7. This chain's CDR3 is CATSDLGLGGNEQFF. Here the CDR3 DNA reads TGTGCCACCAGTGACTTGGGACTAGGGGGCAATGAGCAGTTCTTC.

This clonotype has just a few counts. The genes are TRBV18 and TRBJ2-3, with a tentative D call TRBD1 (5 bases). Germline CDR1 KGHSH, CDR2 LQKENI. The CDR3 has 14 amino acids. Deletions cut 3 bases from V and 4 bases from J, with 11 bases between. The CDR3 is CASSPQGLADTQYF. DNA of the CDR3: TGTGCCAGCTCACCCCAGGGTCTAGCAGATACGCAGTATTTT.

This clonotype was counted at least ten times. This chain joins TRBV3-1 and TRBJ1-6; D remains unclear. Germline V gene lookup returns CDR1 LGHDT and CDR2 YNNKEL (reference sequence). Trimming shortened V by 4 bases and J by 8 bases, and 15 bases separated the two germline ends. The CDR3 is made up of 15 amino acids. DNA of the CDR3: TGTGCCAGCAGCCGCCTCATCGGACTTGATTCACCCCTCCACTTT. This codes for CASSRLIGLDSPLHF.

This clonotype was counted ten times or more. This chain connects TRBV7-3 to TRBJ1-1, with 10 bases aligning to TRBD1. This CDR3 is built from 16 residues. The trim removed 5 bases at V and 3 bases at J, leaving 9 bases unmatched. CDR1 and CDR2 from the germline V gene are SGHTA and FQGTGA. The CDR3 coding sequence is TGTGCCAGCAGCCCAGGGACAGGGGCGTGGGACACTGAAGCTTTCTTT. The encoded protein is CASSPGTGAWDTEAFF.

This sequence joins TRBV7-9 and TRBJ2-5, with D perhaps being TRBD1 or TRBD2 (5 bases each). The V end was cut by 5 bases, the J end by 1 base, with 11 bases between. CDR3 size: 14 residues. Germline values: CDR1 SEHNR, CDR2 FQNEAQ (reference sequence). The CDR3 DNA follows: TGTGCCAGCAGCCCCTGGGGGATCCAAGAGACCCAGTACTTC. It translates to CASSPWGIQETQYF.

This chain joins TRBV20-1 and TRBJ2-1; 7 bases map to TRBD1. The CDR3 runs to 15 residues. Trimming removed 7 bases from V and 1 base from J; junction bases left unmatched: 10. Germline loops: CDR1 DFQATT, CDR2 SNEGSKA (reference sequence). CDR3 DNA: TGCAGTGGTGACAGGGTCTTGTCGTCCTACAATGAGCAGTTCTTC. Translating gives CSGDRVLSSYNEQFF.

The chain carries TRBV29-1 and TRBJ2-2, with D perhaps TRBD1 or TRBD2 (5 bases each). CDR3 length: 15 amino acids. Germline loops: CDR1 SQVTM, CDR2 ANQGSEA. V lost 6 bases and J lost 3, with 17 bases in between. CDR3 region: CSVSWGPPDTGELFF. Here the CDR3 DNA reads TGCAGCGTGAGCTGGGGACCTCCCGACACCGGGGAGCTGTTTTTT.

The chain links TRBV7-3 to TRBJ2-2; 7 bases are shared with TRBD2. Germline V lookup: CDR1 SGHTA, CDR2 FQGTGA. The CDR3 runs 17 residues. V gave up 1 base and J gave up 7 bases; unmatched junction bases: 12. The CDR3 region has the DNA TGTGCCAGCAGCTTAAGCCGGGAGGCGGGGGACCGCGGGGAGCTGTTTTTT. Translated: CASSLSREAGDRGELFF.

The rearrangement joins TRBV11-2 to TRBJ2-1; D might be TRBD1 (6 bases). The germline V gene encodes CDR1 SGHAT and CDR2 FQNNGV. Trimming stripped 5 bases from V and 7 bases from J, with 18 bases between. This CDR3 region has 15 residues. CDR3 nucleotide sequence: TGTGCCAGCAGCCCAGGGGTAGTAATGGGGAATGAGCAGTTCTTC. It specifies CASSPGVVMGNEQFF.

The CDR3 reads CSAKSGTGVGAFF. CDR3 DNA sequence: TGCAGTGCTAAATCCGGGACAGGGGTTGGAGCTTTCTTT. The chain carries TRBV20-1 and TRBJ1-1, with 10 positions matching TRBD1. Germline V CDR1 and CDR2: DFQATT, SNEGSKA (reference sequence). The CDR3 has 13 amino acids. Trimming removed 4 bases from V and 10 bases from J; junction bases left unmatched: 9.

The gene calls are TRBV6-2 or TRBV6-3 and TRBJ1-4, with a weak D call TRBD1 (6 bases). The ends were cut back, 6 bases at V and 2 bases at J, with 10 bases in the middle. Germline V CDR1 and CDR2: MNHEY, SVGEGT. There are 14 residues in the CDR3. DNA for the CDR3: TGTGCCAGCAGCCACAGGGCCACTAATGAAAAACTGTTTTTT. Encoded protein: CASSHRATNEKLFF.

V gene TRBV29-1 combines with J gene TRBJ1-5, with D tentatively TRBD1 (5 bases). Looked up from germline, CDR1 is SQVTM and CDR2 is ANQGSEA. The CDR3 has 12 residues. The V gene lost 7 bases and the J gene lost 3 bases, with 10 bases spanning the gap. CDR3 nucleotides: TGCAGCGCTGGACACCACAATCAGCCCCAGCATTTT. Protein sequence: CSAGHHNQPQHF. Based on the CDR3 plus reference TRBV29-1 and TRBJ1-5, the full variable domain is SAVISQKPSRDICQRGTSLTIQCQVDSQVTMMFWYRQQPGQSLTLIATANQGSEATYESGFVIDKFPISRPNLTFSTLTVSNMSPEDSSIYLCSAGHHNQPQHFGDGTRLSIL.

This chain links TRBV6-6 with TRBJ2-5; 7 bases agree with TRBD2. CDR1 and CDR2 from the germline V gene are MNHNY and SVGAGI (reference sequence). The CDR3 consists of 15 residues. The ends lost 6 bases at V and 4 bases at J; junction bases unmatched: 11. DNA for the CDR3: TGTGCCAGCAGCCGAAGCGGGGTGGGAGGAGAGACCCAGTACTTC. Residues: CASSRSGVGGETQYF.

This clonotype occurred a few times. The rearrangement links TRBV7-2 to TRBJ2-3, with a weak D call TRBD1 (6 bases). With 1 base removed from V and 13 bases from J, the gap between germline ends came to 18 bases. Germline loops: CDR1 SGHTA, CDR2 FQGNSA. The CDR3 is 14 amino acids. Here the CDR3 reads CASSLGGPSLYEYF. CDR3 DNA: TGTGCCAGCAGCTTAGGGGGGCCTTCCCTTTACGAGTATTTT.

This clonotype turned up a few times. The chain recombines TRBV4-2 with TRBJ2-5, with 7 bases identical to TRBD2. The trim removed 1 base at V and 3 bases at J, leaving 11 bases unmatched. Germline CDR1 LGHNA, CDR2 YNFKEQ. There are 17 residues in the CDR3. CDR3 residues: CASSQGATGDYKETQYF. The CDR3 DNA follows: TGTGCCAGCAGCCAAGGGGCAACGGGGGACTACAAAGAGACCCAGTACTTC.

The table lists this clonotype with a few counts. V and J are TRBV19 and TRBJ2-3, with 7 bases aligning to TRBD1. The CDR3 covers 12 residues. V gave up 5 bases and J gave up 9 bases; unmatched junction bases: 5. Germline-derived CDR1 and CDR2 are LNHDA and SQIVND (reference sequence). The CDR3 loop reads CASSPDRVTQYF. The CDR3 DNA is TGTGCCAGTAGTCCTGACAGGGTCACGCAGTATTTT.

This clonotype occurred many times. The chain has TRBV29-1 and TRBJ2-7, with D perhaps matching TRBD1 (6 bases). This CDR3 is built from 13 residues. Looked up from germline, CDR1 is SQVTM and CDR2 is ANQGSEA. Between the trimmed V and J ends, which lost 4 bases and 2 bases, there was a span of 12 bases. The CDR3 sequence: CSVVWDIAYEQYF. CDR3 DNA sequence: TGCAGCGTTGTTTGGGACATAGCCTACGAGCAGTACTTC.